Presented here are 29 T cell receptor beta chains from one specimen sequenced in a study of T cell changes during pregnancy in multiple sclerosis (dated 2019 in TCRdb). The library was prepared using the immunoSEQ multiplex PCR assay. The immuneACCESS repertoire file appears here via TCRdb, limited to in-frame rearrangements. These files lack a portion of the clones; in checked studies, under half of the deficit traces to unresolved V genes, and the cause of the others is not known. This sample holds tens of thousands of clones; 92% were observed only once. Clones ranked in the top ten supply almost 1.5% of the sample. Sample: peripheral blood, taken before pregnancy. All receptors derive from a female donor with multiple sclerosis, enrolled in a pregnancy study.

This sequence joins TRBV10-3 and TRBJ2-2; 8 nucleotides match TRBD2. Germline CDR1 is ENHRY and CDR2 is SYGVKD. After removal of 0 bases from V and 4 bases from J, the junction contained 4 bases not matched to a gene. The CDR3 is made up of 16 amino acids. In DNA form, the CDR3 reads TGTGCCATCAGTGAGTCTAGGACTAGCAGCACCGGGGAGCTGTTTTTT. Its protein product is CAISESRTSSTGELFF.

The genes are TRBV11-1 and TRBJ2-5; TRBD1 matches at 9 bases. V shed 1 base, J shed 4 bases, and the junction held 1 base outside the gene matches. The CDR3 is 14 residues long. Germline assignment: CDR1 SGHAT and CDR2 FQDESV (reference sequence). The CDR3 spells CASSLGTGVETQYF. The CDR3 DNA sequence: TGTGCCAGCAGCTTAGGGACAGGGGTAGAGACCCAGTACTTC.

The chain carries TRBV5-4 and TRBJ2-1; 7 positions match TRBD1. CDR3 length: 13 residues. The germline V gene has CDR1 SGHNT and CDR2 YYREEE (reference sequence). Trimming cost V 4 bases and J 8 bases; bases outside gene matches: 6. CDR3 nucleotides: TGTGCCAGCAGCAGCGAGACAGGGTATGAGCAGTTCTTC. Its protein is CASSSETGYEQFF.

This clone was counted a single time. J is TRBJ2-7 and V is TRBV5-6; the match to TRBD1 covers 11 bases. The V gene end was trimmed by 7 bases and the J gene end by 4 bases; junction bases not matched to a gene: 4. Germline V gene data show CDR1 as SGHDT and CDR2 as YYEEEE. This CDR3 is built from 13 residues. CDR3: CASQRDRGYEQYF. The CDR3 coding sequence is TGTGCCAGCCAACGGGACAGGGGGTACGAGCAGTACTTC.

This chain joins TRBV7-3 and TRBJ1-1; TRBD1 agrees at 7 bases. The CDR3 consists of 19 residues. The germline V gene encodes CDR1 SGHTA and CDR2 FQGTGA. V lost 1 base, J lost 4 bases, and 18 bases stayed unmatched. The CDR3, as DNA: TGTGCCAGCAGCTTAAAGGCTGTTGGGGCCCAGGGGGGTGTCACTGAAGCTTTCTTT. Translated: CASSLKAVGAQGGVTEAFF.

Only a few counts were recorded for this clone. The gene calls are TRBV2 and TRBJ1-6; D is undetermined. From germline, CDR1 is SNHLY and CDR2 FYNNEI. V lost 1 base and J 7 bases, leaving 11 bases between the germline ends. CDR3 length equals 15 residues. CDR3 residues: CASSEGRLRNSPLHF. CDR3 DNA: TGTGCCAGCAGTGAAGGCAGGCTCCGGAATTCACCCCTCCACTTT.

The chain is built from TRBV11-2 and TRBJ2-3; no clear D gene. The CDR3 has 14 residues. Per germline, CDR1 SGHAT and CDR2 FQNNGV. The V end was cut by 1 base, the J end by 4 bases, with 9 bases between. The CDR3 DNA is TGTGCCAGCAGCTTAGTTGGGCTGTCAGATACGCAGTATTTT. Translation: CASSLVGLSDTQYF.

This sequence joins TRBV10-3 and TRBJ1-5, with 8 bases identical to TRBD1. The CDR3 has 14 amino acids. Trimming took 4 bases from V and 9 from J; bases not matched to a gene: 8. Looked up from germline, CDR1 is ENHRY and CDR2 is SYGVKD. CDR3 sequence: CAISGTGTGGPQHF. The CDR3, as DNA: TGTGCCATCAGTGGGACAGGGACCGGGGGGCCCCAGCATTTT.

This clone was picked up a small number of times. The chain carries TRBV5-1 and TRBJ2-7; D is ambiguous. The V gene's germline CDR1 is SGHRS and CDR2 YFSETQ. V was clipped by 0 bases and J by 3 bases, with 13 bases between them. The CDR3 is 15 residues long. CDR3 sequence: CASSLVPGDVYEQYF. The CDR3 DNA reads TGCGCCAGCAGCTTGGTCCCAGGCGACGTCTACGAGCAGTACTTC.

The gene calls are TRBV5-6 and TRBJ2-3; D perhaps matches TRBD2 (6 bases). CDR3 length: 12 amino acids. With 2 bases removed from V and 8 bases from J, the gap between germline ends came to 9 bases. In germline, CDR1 is SGHDT, CDR2 YYEEEE. The CDR3 nucleotides are TGTGCCAGCAGCTTTTTCGGGGGTACGCAGTATTTT. Its translation is CASSFFGGTQYF. The variable domain in full, completed from reference TRBV5-6 and TRBJ2-3, reads DAGVTQSPTHLIKTRGQQVTLRCSPKSGHDTVSWYQQALGQGPQFIFQYYEEEERQRGNFPDRFSGHQFPNYSSELNVNALLLGDSALYLCASSFFGGTQYFGPGTRLTVL.

Written as DNA, the CDR3 is TGCGCCAGCAGCCCCCGGGGGGGCGGGAATTCACCCCTCCACTTT. This sequence encodes CASSPRGGGNSPLHF. V is TRBV5-1 and J is TRBJ1-6; perhaps TRBD1 as D (6 bases). Germline CDR1 reads SGHRS; CDR2 reads YFSETQ. The CDR3 extends over 15 amino acids. Trimming left V 4 bases short and J 7 bases short, with 15 bases between.

This chain's CDR3 is CASSRGTAVGTDTQYF. CDR3 sequence (DNA): TGTGCCAGCAGCCGGGGGACAGCGGTGGGCACAGATACGCAGTATTTT. This rearrangement joins TRBV4-2 to TRBJ2-3; TRBD1 aligns across 7 bases. The CDR3 totals 16 residues. The germline V gene encodes CDR1 LGHNA and CDR2 YNFKEQ. The trim removed 4 bases at V and 1 base at J, leaving 8 bases unmatched.

The V and J genes are TRBV2 and TRBJ1-2; the D gene is possibly TRBD1 (5 bases). CDR1 is SNHLY, CDR2 FYNNEI, per germline. The V end lost 7 bases, the J end lost 4 bases, and 13 bases lay between the germline ends. This CDR3 has 13 amino acids. The CDR3 protein is CASKGRASYGYTF. Written as DNA, the CDR3 is TGTGCCAGCAAGGGCAGGGCCAGCTATGGCTACACCTTC.

The V gene is TRBV6-5, the J gene TRBJ1-2; 8 bases are shared with TRBD1. Germline assignment: CDR1 MNHEY and CDR2 SVGAGI. V lost 4 bases to trimming and J lost 0 bases; unmatched junction nucleotides: 7. The CDR3 totals 16 residues. CDR3 nucleotide sequence: TGTGCCAGCAGTTTCTCGACAGGGGAGGCTAACTATGGCTACACCTTC. Its protein product is CASSFSTGEANYGYTF.

This chain connects TRBV6-4 to TRBJ2-2; no clear D. V lost 0 bases, J lost 0 bases, and 5 bases lay in between. CDR3 length: 15 amino acids. Germline V gene lookup returns CDR1 MRHNA and CDR2 SNTAGT. CDR3 coding DNA: TGTGCCAGCAGTGACTCCACAGCGAACACCGGGGAGCTGTTTTTT. It specifies CASSDSTANTGELFF.

The V call is TRBV5-1, the J call TRBJ1-1; no reliable D call. Germline V gene lookup returns CDR1 SGHRS and CDR2 YFSETQ. The CDR3 covers 15 residues. The germline V and J ends were trimmed by 1 base and 3 bases, with 13 bases remaining between them. CDR3 DNA: TGCGCCAGCAGCTTGACGGGGATGTCCCACACTGAAGCTTTCTTT. This codes for CASSLTGMSHTEAFF.

The chain carries TRBV29-1 and TRBJ1-2; 9 nucleotides line up with TRBD1. This CDR3 region has 12 residues. CDR1 and CDR2 (germline): SQVTM, ANQGSEA. The V and J ends lost 6 bases and 4 bases, in that order; junction bases with no gene match: 3. CDR3 residues: CSVPTGGYGYTF. The CDR3 nucleotides are TGCAGCGTGCCGACAGGGGGCTATGGCTACACCTTC.

V usage is TRBV11-2 and J usage is TRBJ2-3; a possible D gene is TRBD2 (5 bases). Germline CDR1 SGHAT, CDR2 FQNNGV. This CDR3 spans 16 amino acids. The V end was cut by 3 bases, the J end by 0 bases, with 13 bases between. The CDR3 nucleotides read TGTGCCAGCAGCTTGCGGTTTGAGGGCAGCACAGATACGCAGTATTTT. Translating gives CASSLRFEGSTDTQYF.

The gene calls are TRBV19 and TRBJ1-2; D may be TRBD1 (5 bases). This CDR3 is built from 13 residues. V was clipped by 5 bases and J by 7 bases, with 14 bases between them. Germline values: CDR1 LNHDA, CDR2 SQIVND (reference sequence). CDR3 in DNA: TGTGCCAGTAGTCTCGTCCAGGGAAGTGGCTACACCTTC. Translation gives CASSLVQGSGYTF.

CDR3 DNA sequence: TGTGCCAGCAGCGAAACAGGATCCAATCAGCCCCAGCATTTT. It is translated as CASSETGSNQPQHF. The rearrangement links TRBV9 to TRBJ1-5, with a possible D match to TRBD1 (5 bases). V was shortened by 3 bases and J by 3 bases, with 10 bases between the two germline ends. CDR1 and CDR2 from the germline V gene are SGDLS and YYNGEE. The CDR3 runs 14 residues.

This chain links TRBV6-1 with TRBJ2-3, with 12 bases matching TRBD2. Germline CDR1 is MNHNS and CDR2 is SASEGT. CDR3 length: 15 residues. Trimming at V came to 8 bases and at J to 1 base, leaving 4 bases not matched to a gene. Here the CDR3 DNA reads TGTGCCAGCGGGCCTAGCGGGGGGGGCACAGATACGCAGTATTTT. Protein product: CASGPSGGGTDTQYF.

The chain combines TRBV19 with TRBJ1-2, with TRBD1 matching 7 bases. This CDR3 has 14 amino acids. CDR1 is LNHDA, CDR2 SQIVND, per germline (reference sequence). V lost 7 bases to trimming and J lost 5 bases; unmatched junction nucleotides: 10. CDR3 sequence reads: CASTSTGPGYGYTF. The CDR3 coding sequence is TGTGCCAGTACCTCGACAGGGCCTGGGTATGGCTACACCTTC. The full variable domain, with the rest looked up from reference TRBV19 and TRBJ1-2, is DGGITQSPKYLFRKEGQNVTLSCEQNLNHDAMYWYRQDPGQGLRLIYYSQIVNDFQKGDIAEGYSVSREKKESFPLTVTSAQKNPTAFYLCASTSTGPGYGYTFGSGTRLTVV.

The chain joins TRBV29-1 to TRBJ2-7; the D gene is possibly TRBD2 (6 bases). The ends were cut back, 3 bases at V and 7 bases at J, with 16 bases in the middle. CDR1 and CDR2 (germline): SQVTM, ANQGSEA. CDR3 length equals 13 residues. CDR3: CSVEGGTELEQYF. DNA for the CDR3: TGCAGCGTTGAGGGAGGCACCGAGTTGGAGCAGTACTTC.

This rearrangement joins TRBV9 to TRBJ2-1; possible D gene TRBD2, 6 bases. The CDR3 loop spans 14 amino acids. Deletions cut 0 bases from V and 4 bases from J, with 8 bases between. Looked up from germline, CDR1 is SGDLS and CDR2 is YYNGEE. The CDR3 here is CASSVGGEYNEQFF. DNA of the CDR3: TGTGCCAGCAGCGTAGGCGGGGAGTACAATGAGCAGTTCTTC. Combining the CDR3 with reference TRBV9 and TRBJ2-1 gives the whole variable domain DSGVTQTPKHLITATGQRVTLRCSPRSGDLSVYWYQQSLDQGLQFLIQYYNGEERAKGNILERFSAQQFPDLHSELNLSSLELGDSALYFCASSVGGEYNEQFFGPGTRLTVL.

The V and J genes are TRBV2 and TRBJ1-1, with TRBD1 matching 7 bases. The ends lost 6 bases at V and 4 bases at J; junction bases unmatched: 5. CDR1 is SNHLY, CDR2 FYNNEI, per germline. The CDR3 is 13 amino acids. The CDR3: CASRKGQSTEAFF. The CDR3 nucleotides are TGTGCCAGCAGGAAGGGACAGAGCACTGAAGCTTTCTTT.

The rearrangement links TRBV7-2 to TRBJ1-1; perhaps TRBD1 as D (6 bases). Per the germline V gene, CDR1 is SGHTA and CDR2 is FQGNSA. V shed 4 bases and J shed 1 base, with 13 bases lying between them. CDR3 length: 15 amino acids. The CDR3 is CASSSSGGGNTEAFF. DNA of the CDR3: TGTGCCAGCAGCTCCAGTGGGGGCGGGAACACTGAAGCTTTCTTT.

V and J are TRBV19 and TRBJ1-2, with D unresolved. This CDR3 contains 15 residues. Trimming cost V 7 bases and J 0 bases, with 15 bases left between them. Per germline, CDR1 LNHDA and CDR2 SQIVND (reference sequence). The chain's CDR3 is CASNTQFSANYGYTF. The CDR3 DNA reads TGTGCCAGTAATACCCAATTTTCAGCTAACTATGGCTACACCTTC.

The chain has TRBV19 and TRBJ1-1; D ambiguous. From germline, CDR1 is LNHDA and CDR2 SQIVND (reference sequence). The CDR3 spans 13 residues. The germline V and J ends were trimmed by 1 base and 0 bases, with 3 bases remaining between them. The CDR3 coding sequence is TGTGCCAGTAGTATAGCCATGAACACTGAAGCTTTCTTT. Its protein is CASSIAMNTEAFF.

The chain carries TRBV5-5 and TRBJ2-1; 9 bases are shared with TRBD1. The CDR3 runs to 20 residues. Trimming removed 0 bases from V and 1 base from J; junction bases left unmatched: 14. Germline V lookup: CDR1 SGHKS, CDR2 YYEKEE (reference sequence). DNA for the CDR3: TGTGCCAGCAGCTTGGTAGGGGACAGGGCCGTGGGAAGATCCTACAATGAGCAGTTCTTC. Encoded protein: CASSLVGDRAVGRSYNEQFF.